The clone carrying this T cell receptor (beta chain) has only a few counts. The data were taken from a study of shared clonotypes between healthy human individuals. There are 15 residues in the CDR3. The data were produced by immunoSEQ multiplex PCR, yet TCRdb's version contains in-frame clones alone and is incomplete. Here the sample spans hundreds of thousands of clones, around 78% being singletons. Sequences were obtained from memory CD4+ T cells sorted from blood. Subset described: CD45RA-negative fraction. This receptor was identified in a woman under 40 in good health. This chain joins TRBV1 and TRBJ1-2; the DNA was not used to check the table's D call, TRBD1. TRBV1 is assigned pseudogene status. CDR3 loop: CTSSQPRQGRYSYTF. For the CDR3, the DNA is TGCACCAGCAGCCAACCGCGACAGGGTCGCTACAGCTACACCTTC.